This T cell receptor beta chain was sequenced in a study of metastatic and nonmetastatic thyroid tumors. With 4 bases clipped from V and 3 bases from J, the junction kept 4 bases outside the gene matches. This CDR3 spans 16 amino acids. Germline lookup yields CDR1 MNHNS and CDR2 SASEGT. General observations from the study: For both blood and tumor, malignant thyroid tumors reportedly showed significantly higher TCR beta diversity than benign nodules did.

From the PCR reads, TCRdb re-called clones with MiXCR. The table shows 43,000 or so clones, with about 4% occurring only once. This clone is judged medium-sized. The target antigen is unknown. There were no patients who had received any treatment before thyroid surgery. The clonotype was recovered from a female donor with papillary thyroid cancer or a benign thyroid nodule (not recorded which). Some clones in this sample may be carry-over from other donors' samples. The specimen was blood. The V call is TRBV6-1, the J call TRBJ2-2; 11 bases align to TRBD1. The CDR3 spells CASSGPGQGDTGELFF. In DNA form, the CDR3 reads TGTGCCAGCAGTGGACCGGGACAGGGGGACACCGGGGAGCTGTTTTTT.